These 25 T cell receptor beta chains were sequenced from one sample in a study of T cell clones after liver transplantation. Produced via immunoSEQ multiplex PCR; TCRdb's table is partial and in-frame only. Here the sample spans some 110,000 clones, approximately 85% being singletons. Sequenced material: CD4+ T cells from blood, taken before liver transplant. All receptors come from a human donor who received a liver transplant.

In its sample, this clone was seen a few times. The chain has TRBV5-8 and TRBJ2-1; D is perhaps TRBD2 (6 bases). Germline lookup yields CDR1 SGHTS and CDR2 YDEGEE. The CDR3 length is 16 residues. Trimming took 2 bases from V and 3 from J, leaving 15 bases between them. This CDR3 is CASSFAGGDVYNEQFF. CDR3 DNA: TGTGCCAGCAGCTTTGCAGGAGGGGACGTCTACAATGAGCAGTTCTTC.

This clone was found a few times. This chain links TRBV14 with TRBJ2-2; D is undetermined. The CDR3 loop spans 15 amino acids. The germline CDR1 and CDR2 sequences are SGHDN and FVKESK. Deletions cut 1 base from V and 0 bases from J, with 6 bases between. CDR3 nucleotides: TGTGCCAGCAGCCAAGTACAGACGAACACCGGGGAGCTGTTTTTT. Its protein product is CASSQVQTNTGELFF.

The rearrangement joins TRBV19 to TRBJ1-2; D is perhaps TRBD1 (5 bases). Germline CDR1 and CDR2: LNHDA and SQIVND (reference sequence). V shed 3 bases and J shed 4 bases, with 15 bases lying between them. There are 15 residues in the CDR3. The CDR3 coding sequence is TGTGCCAGTAGTATGATGGGACCGTCTTTCTATGGCTACACCTTC. This encodes CASSMMGPSFYGYTF.

The V call is TRBV14, the J call TRBJ2-5; TRBD1 matches 10 bases. Trimming at V came to 0 bases and at J to 2 bases, leaving 9 bases not matched to a gene. The CDR3 covers 18 residues. Germline V gives CDR1 SGHDN, CDR2 FVKESK. The CDR3 coding sequence is TGTGCCAGCAGCCAAGATAGACGGACAGGGGGAATTCAAGAGACCCAGTACTTC. As protein: CASSQDRRTGGIQETQYF.

The J gene is TRBJ1-1, the V gene TRBV27; D gene ambiguous. The V end lost 6 bases, the J end lost 5 bases, and 13 bases lay between the germline ends. Germline V gives CDR1 MNHEY, CDR2 SMNVEV (reference sequence). This CDR3 has 13 residues. CDR3 amino acids: CASSSNRGTEAFF. CDR3 sequence (DNA): TGTGCCAGCAGCTCCAATAGAGGGACTGAAGCTTTCTTT.

This clone occurred a few times. The chain carries TRBV7-2 and TRBJ1-1; TRBD1 aligns across 7 bases. Germline loops: CDR1 SGHTA, CDR2 FQGNSA. The CDR3 sequence is 15 residues long. V lost 4 bases to trimming and J lost 4 bases; unmatched junction nucleotides: 9. The CDR3 DNA reads TGTGCCAGCAGCTCCGACAGGGCCTTGGGCACTGAAGCTTTCTTT. Translating gives CASSSDRALGTEAFF.

The chain recombines TRBV27 with TRBJ2-3, with a tentative D call TRBD2 (6 bases). From germline, CDR1 is MNHEY and CDR2 SMNVEV (reference sequence). CDR3 length equals 16 residues. Trimming took off 2 bases at V and 5 bases at J, with 17 bases between the two ends. The CDR3 loop reads CASSLGGSLVLDTQYF. The DNA for the CDR3 is TGTGCCAGCAGTTTAGGGGGGAGTCTGGTTTTAGATACGCAGTATTTT.

With regard to this clone: In this CDR3 the conserved last residue, phenylalanine or tryptophan, is missing, so a read error is likely. V usage is TRBV30 and J usage is TRBJ1-5; D might be TRBD1 (5 bases). V was shortened by 0 bases and J by 0 bases, with 6 bases between the two germline ends. CDR3 size: 14 residues. Germline loops: CDR1 GTSNPN, CDR2 SVGIG (reference sequence). The CDR3 region has the DNA TGTGCCTGGAGTGTAGGGGATAGCAATCAGCCCCAGCATTCT. Encoded protein: CAWSVGDSNQPQHS.

The chain employs TRBV5-4 and TRBJ2-7; maybe TRBD2 (6 bases). The germline V gene has CDR1 SGHNT and CDR2 YYREEE (reference sequence). V lost 4 bases to trimming and J lost 6 bases, with 17 bases between them. The CDR3 runs to 14 residues. Here the CDR3 DNA reads TGTGCCAGCAGCCTCAGTTTGGGGGGAGGCGAGCAGTACTTC. Translation gives CASSLSLGGGEQYF.

Comments on this clone: The sample has other DNA sequences that encode this CDR3 too. The rearrangement joins TRBV15 to TRBJ2-5; tentatively, D is TRBD2 (5 bases). Germline-derived CDR1 and CDR2 are LNHNV and YYDKDF (reference sequence). V was clipped by 0 bases and J by 4 bases, with 6 bases between them. This CDR3 is built from 13 residues. The CDR3 protein is CATSRDRGETQYF. The CDR3 nucleotides are TGTGCCACCAGCAGAGATCGGGGAGAGACCCAGTACTTC.

This rearrangement joins TRBV20-1 to TRBJ2-7; D unresolved. Germline lookup yields CDR1 DFQATT and CDR2 SNEGSKA (reference sequence). V shed 3 bases and J shed 2 bases, with 5 bases lying between them. This CDR3 has 11 residues. CDR3 nucleotides: TGCAGTGCTAGCGGAGCCTACGAGCAGTACTTC. Translation: CSASGAYEQYF.

This chain links TRBV5-4 with TRBJ2-7, with TRBD1 matching 8 bases. This CDR3 spans 15 amino acids. Germline CDR1 is SGHNT and CDR2 is YYREEE (reference sequence). V gave up 4 bases and J gave up 4 bases; unmatched junction bases: 10. The CDR3 DNA sequence: TGTGCCAGCAGCCGCTCCGGGACAGGACAATACGAGCAGTACTTC. Translating gives CASSRSGTGQYEQYF.

In its sample, this clone was seen once. The chain carries TRBV7-2 and TRBJ1-5; 8 nucleotides line up with TRBD1. The germline V gene encodes CDR1 SGHTA and CDR2 FQGNSA. V lost 5 bases to trimming and J lost 6 bases; unmatched junction nucleotides: 3. The CDR3 loop spans 13 amino acids. The CDR3 protein is CASSRQGIQPQHF. The DNA of the CDR3 is TGTGCCAGCAGCCGACAGGGGATTCAGCCCCAGCATTTT.

The V call is TRBV2, the J call TRBJ2-3; TRBD2 matches at 9 bases. This CDR3 has 13 amino acids. V dropped 4 bases and J dropped 6; count of bases not matched to a gene: 2. Germline loops: CDR1 SNHLY, CDR2 FYNNEI. CDR3 in amino acids: CASSGLAGDTQYF. CDR3 coding DNA: TGTGCCAGCAGTGGGCTAGCGGGGGATACGCAGTATTTT. The whole variable domain, filled in from reference TRBV2 and TRBJ2-3, reads EPEVTQTPSHQVTQMGQEVILRCVPISNHLYFYWYRQILGQKVEFLVSFYNNEISEKSEIFDDQFSVERPDGSNFTLKIRSTKLEDSAMYFCASSGLAGDTQYFGPGTRLTVL.

This clone turned up a few times. J is TRBJ1-2 and V is TRBV9; TRBD1 agrees at 9 bases. In germline, CDR1 is SGDLS, CDR2 YYNGEE. This CDR3 contains 14 residues. V was pared by 5 bases and J by 5 bases, with 7 bases of the junction left unmatched. Here the CDR3 reads CASRGQDRGYGYTF. Here the CDR3 DNA reads TGTGCCAGCAGGGGCCAGGACAGGGGATATGGCTACACCTTC.

CDR3 residues: CASAAWTSDNEQFF. As DNA, the CDR3 is TGTGCCAGCGCGGCTTGGACCTCTGATAATGAGCAGTTCTTC. The chain joins TRBV4-2 to TRBJ2-1, with no clear D. CDR3 length: 14 amino acids. The V end lost 8 bases, the J end lost 7 bases, and 18 bases lay between the germline ends. Germline CDR1 LGHNA, CDR2 YNFKEQ.

This clone appeared a few times. The rearrangement joins TRBV6-1 to TRBJ2-7; D uncertain. Germline V gives CDR1 MNHNS, CDR2 SASEGT. Trimming took off 8 bases at V and 2 bases at J, with 10 bases between the two ends. CDR3 size: 12 residues. The CDR3 protein is CASSIGPYEQYF. Written as DNA, the CDR3 is TGTGCCAGCTCGATCGGACCCTACGAGCAGTACTTC.

This clone was picked up one time. The chain recombines TRBV5-1 with TRBJ1-2; D call uncertain. Germline loops: CDR1 SGHRS, CDR2 YFSETQ. Trimming took off 1 base at V and 0 bases at J, with 13 bases between the two ends. This CDR3 region has 16 residues. The CDR3 spells CASSLSPGDSNYGYTF. The CDR3 bases are TGCGCCAGCAGCTTGTCCCCCGGGGATTCTAACTATGGCTACACCTTC.

The rearrangement joins TRBV5-1 to TRBJ2-7; D uncertain. This CDR3 has 14 residues. The ends were cut back, 4 bases at V and 7 bases at J, with 18 bases in the middle. CDR1 and CDR2 from the germline V gene are SGHRS and YFSETQ. The CDR3 loop is CASSNDTTLREQYF. In nucleotides, the CDR3 is TGCGCCAGCAGCAACGACACTACCTTGAGAGAGCAGTACTTC.

DNA for the CDR3: TGTGCCAGCAGCTTCGACAGTTCCTACGAGCAGTACTTC. Encoded protein: CASSFDSSYEQYF. The chain employs TRBV5-4 and TRBJ2-7, with D possibly TRBD1 on 5 matching bases. Trimming shortened V by 2 bases and J by 1 base, and 7 bases separated the two germline ends. The CDR3 consists of 13 residues. From germline, CDR1 is SGHNT and CDR2 YYREEE (reference sequence).

The chain couples TRBV7-3 to TRBJ1-5, with D possibly matching TRBD1 (5 bases). CDR1 SGHTA and CDR2 FQGTGA come from the germline V gene. There are 13 residues in the CDR3. The V end lost 1 base, the J end lost 7 bases, and 8 bases lay between the germline ends. CDR3 DNA sequence: TGTGCCAGCAGCTTAAGCGGGGCACAGCCCCAGCATTTT. It specifies CASSLSGAQPQHF.

The chain is built from TRBV19 and TRBJ2-5; 11 positions match TRBD1. This CDR3 region has 18 residues. Germline CDR1 is LNHDA and CDR2 is SQIVND (reference sequence). The trim removed 5 bases at V and 6 bases at J, leaving 17 bases unmatched. CDR3 protein: CASSSGTGGRWGRKTQYF. CDR3 DNA: TGTGCCAGTAGTTCAGGGACAGGGGGAAGATGGGGTAGAAAGACCCAGTACTTC.

The rearrangement joins TRBV6-1 to TRBJ2-1; TRBD2 agrees at 8 bases. Germline loops: CDR1 MNHNS, CDR2 SASEGT. Trimming at V came to 4 bases and at J to 0 bases, leaving 11 bases not matched to a gene. The CDR3 has 18 amino acids. DNA for the CDR3: TGTGCCAGCAGTGGACTAAGCGGGGGCCCCAGCTCCTACAATGAGCAGTTCTTC. Its translation: CASSGLSGGPSSYNEQFF.

The table lists this clone with a count of one. The gene calls are TRBV25-1 and TRBJ1-1, with D possibly being TRBD1 (5 bases). The germline V gene encodes CDR1 MGHDK and CDR2 SYGVNS. The V and J ends lost 5 bases and 5 bases respectively, with 12 bases between them. The CDR3 is made up of 13 amino acids. The CDR3 DNA reads as TGTGCCAGCAGTTTCCAGGGCGGGACTGAAGCTTTCTTT. It is translated as CASSFQGGTEAFF.

CDR3 in DNA: TGCGCCAGCAGCCTTAGGGGGAGTCCACAGCGCAATCAGCCCCAGCATTTT. Its translation is CASSLRGSPQRNQPQHF. The chain uses TRBV4-1 and TRBJ1-5; perhaps TRBD1 as D (6 bases). The germline V gene has CDR1 MGHRA and CDR2 YSYEKL. The CDR3 consists of 17 residues. Trimming pared 4 bases from V and 2 bases from J, leaving 18 bases between.